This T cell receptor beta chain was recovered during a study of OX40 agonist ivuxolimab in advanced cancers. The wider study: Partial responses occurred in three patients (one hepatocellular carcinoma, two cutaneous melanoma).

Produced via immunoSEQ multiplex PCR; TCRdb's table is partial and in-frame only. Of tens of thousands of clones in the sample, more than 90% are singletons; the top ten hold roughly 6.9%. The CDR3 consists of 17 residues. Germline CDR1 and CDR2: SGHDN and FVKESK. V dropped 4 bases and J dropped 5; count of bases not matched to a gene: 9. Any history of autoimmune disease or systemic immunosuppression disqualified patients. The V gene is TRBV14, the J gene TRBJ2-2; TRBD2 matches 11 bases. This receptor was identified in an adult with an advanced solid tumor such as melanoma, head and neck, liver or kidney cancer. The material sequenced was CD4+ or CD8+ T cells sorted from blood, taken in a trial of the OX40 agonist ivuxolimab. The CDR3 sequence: CASSLIAGGPGTGELFF. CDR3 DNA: TGTGCCAGCAGCCTGATAGCGGGAGGGCCGGGAACCGGGGAGCTGTTTTTT.